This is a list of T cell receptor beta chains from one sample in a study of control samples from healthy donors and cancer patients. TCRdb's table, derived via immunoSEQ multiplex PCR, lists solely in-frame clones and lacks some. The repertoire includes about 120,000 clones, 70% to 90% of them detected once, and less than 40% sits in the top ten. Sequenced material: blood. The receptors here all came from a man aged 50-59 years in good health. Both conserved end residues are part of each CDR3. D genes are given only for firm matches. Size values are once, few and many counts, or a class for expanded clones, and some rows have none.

cdr3_aa: CASSRPGLLGAFF
d_call: NA
v_call: TRBV12-3/TRBV12-4
clone_size: NA
j_call: TRBJ1-1

cdr3_aa: CASSQVTRGPNYGYTF
d_call: NA
v_call: TRBV3-1/TRBV3-2
clone_size: NA
j_call: TRBJ1-2

cdr3_aa: CASDPGSNSYNEQFF
d_call: NA
v_call: TRBV5-1
clone_size: NA
j_call: TRBJ2-1

cdr3_aa: CASSFAQGAASYEQYF
d_call: TRBD1
v_call: TRBV7-9
clone_size: NA
j_call: TRBJ2-7

cdr3_aa: CASSVTGVGTNEKLFF
d_call: TRBD1
v_call: TRBV7-2
clone_size: NA
j_call: TRBJ1-4

cdr3_aa: CASSIGPGGAMNTEAFF
d_call: NA
v_call: TRBV19
clone_size: NA
j_call: TRBJ1-1

cdr3_aa: CASSPGQEHEKLFF
d_call: TRBD1
v_call: TRBV27
clone_size: NA
j_call: TRBJ1-4

cdr3_aa: CASSTIGLSDGYTF
d_call: NA
v_call: TRBV19
clone_size: once
j_call: TRBJ1-2

cdr3_aa: CASSPEVLVEAFF
d_call: NA
v_call: TRBV6-5
clone_size: NA
j_call: TRBJ1-1

cdr3_aa: CASSFGEDYEQYF
d_call: NA
v_call: TRBV11-2
clone_size: NA
j_call: TRBJ2-7

cdr3_aa: CASRDDRVKAFF
d_call: TRBD1
v_call: TRBV6-1
clone_size: NA
j_call: TRBJ1-1

cdr3_aa: CASRTQGSQPQHF
d_call: TRBD1
v_call: TRBV6-6
clone_size: few
j_call: TRBJ1-5

cdr3_aa: CASRPIASGNTIYF
d_call: NA
v_call: TRBV19
clone_size: NA
j_call: TRBJ1-3

cdr3_aa: CASSPGQGRQPQHF
d_call: TRBD1
v_call: TRBV7-2
clone_size: NA
j_call: TRBJ1-5

cdr3_aa: CASSYSRGRNYGYTF
d_call: NA
v_call: TRBV6-2/TRBV6-3
clone_size: NA
j_call: TRBJ1-2

cdr3_aa: CASSLPRGRSGNTIYF
d_call: NA
v_call: TRBV14
clone_size: NA
j_call: TRBJ1-3

cdr3_aa: CASSVGGGAAGELFF
d_call: NA
v_call: TRBV9
clone_size: NA
j_call: TRBJ2-2

cdr3_aa: CASSPTSSTEAFF
d_call: NA
v_call: TRBV12-3/TRBV12-4
clone_size: NA
j_call: TRBJ1-1

cdr3_aa: CASSSRDRDETEAFF
d_call: TRBD1
v_call: TRBV27
clone_size: NA
j_call: TRBJ1-1

cdr3_aa: CASSLDRVTDTQYF
d_call: TRBD1
v_call: TRBV7-9
clone_size: once
j_call: TRBJ2-3

cdr3_aa: CASTGMQETQYF
d_call: TRBD1
v_call: TRBV6-6
clone_size: NA
j_call: TRBJ2-5

cdr3_aa: CASSLPDTSGDTQYF
d_call: NA
v_call: TRBV5-6
clone_size: NA
j_call: TRBJ2-3

cdr3_aa: CASSLLAGRGNYGYTF
d_call: TRBD1
v_call: TRBV19
clone_size: once
j_call: TRBJ1-2

cdr3_aa: CASSYLSRGSYEQYF
d_call: NA
v_call: TRBV6-5
clone_size: NA
j_call: TRBJ2-7

cdr3_aa: CASSLNRAGKGETQYF
d_call: NA
v_call: TRBV11-2
clone_size: NA
j_call: TRBJ2-5

cdr3_aa: CASSLVAGGDGYTF
d_call: NA
v_call: TRBV11-2
clone_size: NA
j_call: TRBJ1-2

cdr3_aa: CASSLQGTYTKADTQYF
d_call: NA
v_call: TRBV7-2
clone_size: NA
j_call: TRBJ2-3

cdr3_aa: CASSQVGQGYGYTF
d_call: NA
v_call: TRBV14
clone_size: NA
j_call: TRBJ1-2

cdr3_aa: CASSIAGGQDNEQFF
d_call: NA
v_call: TRBV19
clone_size: NA
j_call: TRBJ2-1

cdr3_aa: CASSLALDSQPQHF
d_call: NA
v_call: TRBV5-8
clone_size: once
j_call: TRBJ1-5

cdr3_aa: CASSLEPLGLAYEQYF
d_call: TRBD2
v_call: TRBV4-1
clone_size: once
j_call: TRBJ2-7

cdr3_aa: CASSLWSTGELFF
d_call: NA
v_call: TRBV7-9
clone_size: NA
j_call: TRBJ2-2

cdr3_aa: CASSQVKTLQETQYF
d_call: NA
v_call: TRBV4-1
clone_size: NA
j_call: TRBJ2-5

cdr3_aa: CASSPGTTSYEQYF
d_call: NA
v_call: TRBV27
clone_size: NA
j_call: TRBJ2-7

cdr3_aa: CATSDPGQGAYNEQFF
d_call: NA
v_call: TRBV24-1
clone_size: NA
j_call: TRBJ2-1

cdr3_aa: CASSLGGRASRELFF
d_call: NA
v_call: TRBV7-2
clone_size: NA
j_call: TRBJ2-2